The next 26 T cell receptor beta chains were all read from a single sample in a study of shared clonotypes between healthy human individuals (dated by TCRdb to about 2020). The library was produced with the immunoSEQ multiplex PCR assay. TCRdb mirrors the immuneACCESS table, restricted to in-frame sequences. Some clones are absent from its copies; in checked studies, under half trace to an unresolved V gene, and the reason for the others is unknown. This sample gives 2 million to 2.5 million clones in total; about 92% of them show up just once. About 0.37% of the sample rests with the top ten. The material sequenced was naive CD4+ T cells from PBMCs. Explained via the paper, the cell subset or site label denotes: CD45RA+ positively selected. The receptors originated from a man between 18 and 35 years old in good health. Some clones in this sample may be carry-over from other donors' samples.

This CDR3 is CARSFYRGPTDTQYF. As DNA, the CDR3 is TGTGCCAGAAGCTTTTACAGGGGGCCCACAGATACGCAGTATTTT. The rearrangement uses TRBV7-5 and TRBJ2-3; the tabulated D call, TRBD1, remains unverified against the DNA. TRBV7-5 is shown as a pseudogene. The CDR3 contains 15 residues.

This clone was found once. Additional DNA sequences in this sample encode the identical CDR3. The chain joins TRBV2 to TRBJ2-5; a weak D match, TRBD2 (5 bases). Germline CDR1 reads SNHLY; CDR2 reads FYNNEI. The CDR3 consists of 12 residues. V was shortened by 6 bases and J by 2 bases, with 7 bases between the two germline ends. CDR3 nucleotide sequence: TGTGCCAGCAGCCCGGGGCAAGAGACCCAGTACTTC. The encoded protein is CASSPGQETQYF.

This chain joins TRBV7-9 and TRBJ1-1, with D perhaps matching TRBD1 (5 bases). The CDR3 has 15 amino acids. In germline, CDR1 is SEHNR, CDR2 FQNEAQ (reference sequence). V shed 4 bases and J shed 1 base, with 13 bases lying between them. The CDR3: CASSSPDGANTEAFF. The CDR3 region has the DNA TGTGCCAGCAGCTCGCCGGATGGGGCGAACACTGAAGCTTTCTTT.

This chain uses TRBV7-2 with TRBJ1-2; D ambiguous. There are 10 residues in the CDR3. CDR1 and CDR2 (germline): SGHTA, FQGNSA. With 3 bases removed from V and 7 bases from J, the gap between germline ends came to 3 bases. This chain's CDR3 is CASSFIGYTF. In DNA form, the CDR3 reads TGTGCCAGCAGCTTCATTGGCTACACCTTC. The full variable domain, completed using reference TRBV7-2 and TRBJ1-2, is GAGVSQSPSNKVTEKGKDVELRCDPISGHTALYWYRQSLGQGLEFLIYFQGNSAPDKSGLPSDRFSAERTGGSVSTLTIQRTQQEDSAVYLCASSFIGYTFGSGTRLTVV.

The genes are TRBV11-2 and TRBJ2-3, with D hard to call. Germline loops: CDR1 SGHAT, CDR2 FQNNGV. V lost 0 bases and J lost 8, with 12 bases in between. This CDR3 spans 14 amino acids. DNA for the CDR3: TGTGCCAGCAGCTTAGATAGGGTCTACCCTACGCAGTATTTT. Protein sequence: CASSLDRVYPTQYF.

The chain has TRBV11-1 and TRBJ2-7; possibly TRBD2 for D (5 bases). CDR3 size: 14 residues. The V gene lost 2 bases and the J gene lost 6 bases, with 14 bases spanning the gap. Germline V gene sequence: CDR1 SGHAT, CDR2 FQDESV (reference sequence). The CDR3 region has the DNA TGTGCCAGCAGCTTACGAGGCAGCCGGGGCGAGCAGTACTTC. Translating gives CASSLRGSRGEQYF.

The CDR3 region is CASSTGGQETQYF. CDR3 sequence (DNA): TGCGCCAGCAGCACAGGGGGTCAAGAGACCCAGTACTTC. The rearrangement uses TRBV5-1 and TRBJ2-5; TRBD1 aligns across 8 bases. Germline V gene sequence: CDR1 SGHRS, CDR2 YFSETQ. The CDR3 is 13 amino acids. The V segment lost 4 bases and the J segment 2 bases; nucleotides outside the gene matches: 1. The entire variable domain, with the rest obtained from reference TRBV5-1 and TRBJ2-5, is as follows: KAGVTQTPRYLIKTRGQQVTLSCSPISGHRSVSWYQQTPGQGLQFLFEYFSETQRNKGNFPGRFSGRQFSNSRSEMNVSTLELGDSALYLCASSTGGQETQYFGPGTRLLVL.

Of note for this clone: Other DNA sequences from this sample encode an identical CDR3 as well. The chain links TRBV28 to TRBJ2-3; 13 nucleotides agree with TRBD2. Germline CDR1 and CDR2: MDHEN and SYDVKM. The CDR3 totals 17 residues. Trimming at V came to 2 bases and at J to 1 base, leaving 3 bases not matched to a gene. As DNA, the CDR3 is TGTGCCAGCAGTTTACCTGGACTAGCGGGGGGCACAGATACGCAGTATTTT. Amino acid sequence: CASSLPGLAGGTDTQYF.

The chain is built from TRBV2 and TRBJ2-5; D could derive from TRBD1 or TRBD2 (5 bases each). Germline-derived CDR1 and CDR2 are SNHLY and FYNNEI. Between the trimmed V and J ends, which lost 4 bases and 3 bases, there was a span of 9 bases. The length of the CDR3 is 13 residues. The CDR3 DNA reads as TGTGCCAGCAGTGCAGAGGGGAAAGAGACCCAGTACTTC. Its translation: CASSAEGKETQYF.

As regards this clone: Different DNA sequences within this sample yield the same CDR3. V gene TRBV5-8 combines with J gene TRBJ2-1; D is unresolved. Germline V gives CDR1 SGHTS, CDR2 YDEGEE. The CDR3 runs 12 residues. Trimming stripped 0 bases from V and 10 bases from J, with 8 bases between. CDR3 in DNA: TGTGCCAGCAGCTTGGTGCGAGGCGAGCAGTTCTTC. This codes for CASSLVRGEQFF.

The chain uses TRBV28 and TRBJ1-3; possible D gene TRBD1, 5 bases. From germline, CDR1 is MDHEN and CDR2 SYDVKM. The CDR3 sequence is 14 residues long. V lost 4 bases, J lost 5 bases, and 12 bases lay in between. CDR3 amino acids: CASSWQGPRNTIYF. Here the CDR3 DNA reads TGTGCCAGCAGTTGGCAGGGCCCAAGAAACACCATATATTTT. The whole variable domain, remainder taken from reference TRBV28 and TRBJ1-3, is DVKVTQSSRYLVKRTGEKVFLECVQDMDHENMFWYRQDPGLGLRLIYFSYDVKMKEKGDIPEGYSVSREKKERFSLILESASTNQTSMYLCASSWQGPRNTIYFGEGSWLTVV.

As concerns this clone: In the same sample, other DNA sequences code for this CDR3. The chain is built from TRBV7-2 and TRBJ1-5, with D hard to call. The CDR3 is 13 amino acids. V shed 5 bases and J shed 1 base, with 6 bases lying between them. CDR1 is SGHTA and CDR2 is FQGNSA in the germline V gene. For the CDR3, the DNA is TGTGCCAGCAGCATCCGGAGCAATCAGCCCCAGCATTTT. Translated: CASSIRSNQPQHF.

The CDR3 is CAWSESSGTRETQYF. DNA for the CDR3: TGTGCCTGGAGTGAAAGTTCCGGGACTCGAGAGACCCAGTACTTC. The chain couples TRBV30 to TRBJ2-5; a weak D match, TRBD2 (6 bases). Germline CDR1 is GTSNPN and CDR2 is SVGIG (reference sequence). The ends were cut back, 1 base at V and 4 bases at J, with 16 bases in the middle. The CDR3 has 15 residues.

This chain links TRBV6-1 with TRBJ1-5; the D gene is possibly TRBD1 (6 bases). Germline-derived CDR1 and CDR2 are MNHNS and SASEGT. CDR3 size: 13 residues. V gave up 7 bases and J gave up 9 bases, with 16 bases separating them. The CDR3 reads CASITGPLGPQHF. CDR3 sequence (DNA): TGTGCCAGCATTACAGGGCCCTTAGGGCCCCAGCATTTT.

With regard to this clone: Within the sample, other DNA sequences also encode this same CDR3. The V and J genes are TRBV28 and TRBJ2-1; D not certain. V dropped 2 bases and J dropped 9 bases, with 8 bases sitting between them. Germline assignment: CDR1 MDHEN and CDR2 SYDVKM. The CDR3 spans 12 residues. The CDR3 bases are TGTGCCAGCAGTTTACTGGCAGGTGAGCAGTTCTTC. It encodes CASSLLAGEQFF.

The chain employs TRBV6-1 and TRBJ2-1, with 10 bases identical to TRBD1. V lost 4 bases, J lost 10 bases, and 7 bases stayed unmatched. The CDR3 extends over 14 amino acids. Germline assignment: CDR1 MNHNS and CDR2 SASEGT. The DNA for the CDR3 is TGTGCCAGCAGTGCGTGGGACAGGGGAGACGAGCAGTTCTTC. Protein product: CASSAWDRGDEQFF.

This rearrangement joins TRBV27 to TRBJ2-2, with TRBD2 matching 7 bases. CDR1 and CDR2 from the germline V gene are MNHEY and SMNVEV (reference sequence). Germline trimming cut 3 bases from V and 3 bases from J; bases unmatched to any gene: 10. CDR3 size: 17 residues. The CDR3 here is CASSFPSGGPHTGELFF. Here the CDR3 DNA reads TGTGCCAGCAGTTTCCCCTCGGGAGGACCGCACACCGGGGAGCTGTTTTTT.

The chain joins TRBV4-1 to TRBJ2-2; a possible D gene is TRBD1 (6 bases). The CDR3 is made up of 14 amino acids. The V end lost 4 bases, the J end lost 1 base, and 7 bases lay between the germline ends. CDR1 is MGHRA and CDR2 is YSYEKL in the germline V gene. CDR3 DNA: TGCGCCAGCAGCCGACAGGAGAACACCGGGGAGCTGTTTTTT. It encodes CASSRQENTGELFF.

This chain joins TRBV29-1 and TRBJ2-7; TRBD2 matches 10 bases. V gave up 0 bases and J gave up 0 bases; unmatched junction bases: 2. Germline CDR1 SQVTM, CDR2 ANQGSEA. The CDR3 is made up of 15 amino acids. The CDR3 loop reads CSVEDSGRTSYEQYF. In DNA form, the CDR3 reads TGCAGCGTTGAAGATAGCGGGAGGACCTCCTACGAGCAGTACTTC.

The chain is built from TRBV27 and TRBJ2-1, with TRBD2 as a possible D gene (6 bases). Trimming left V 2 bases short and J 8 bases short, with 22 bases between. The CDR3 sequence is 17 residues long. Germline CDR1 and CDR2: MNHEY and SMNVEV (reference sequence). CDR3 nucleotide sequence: TGTGCCAGCAGTTTAGCTTCCGGCGGGCTAGCGATAGATGAGCAGTTCTTC. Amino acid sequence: CASSLASGGLAIDEQFF.

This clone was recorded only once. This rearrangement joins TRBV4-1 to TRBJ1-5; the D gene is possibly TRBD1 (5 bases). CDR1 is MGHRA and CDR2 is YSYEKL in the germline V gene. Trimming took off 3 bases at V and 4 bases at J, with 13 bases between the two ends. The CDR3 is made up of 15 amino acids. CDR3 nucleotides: TGCGCCAGCAGCCAGGGGCGGAACATAAATCAGCCCCAGCATTTT. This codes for CASSQGRNINQPQHF.

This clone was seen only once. CDR3 DNA sequence: TGTGCCAGCAGTTTAATGTTCGGACAGGGGAAAGGCTACACCTTC. This gives the protein CASSLMFGQGKGYTF. V gene TRBV28 combines with J gene TRBJ1-2; 9 nucleotides line up with TRBD1. The CDR3 extends over 15 amino acids. V trimming: 2 bases; J trimming: 8 bases; junction bases outside the gene matches: 9. Germline V lookup: CDR1 MDHEN, CDR2 SYDVKM.

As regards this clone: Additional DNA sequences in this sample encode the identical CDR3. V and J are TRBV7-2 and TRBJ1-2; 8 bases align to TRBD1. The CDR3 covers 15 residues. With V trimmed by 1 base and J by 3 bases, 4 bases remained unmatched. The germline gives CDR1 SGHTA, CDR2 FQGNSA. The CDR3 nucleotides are TGTGCCAGCAGCTTAGACAGGGGGGTTTACTATGGCTACACCTTC. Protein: CASSLDRGVYYGYTF.

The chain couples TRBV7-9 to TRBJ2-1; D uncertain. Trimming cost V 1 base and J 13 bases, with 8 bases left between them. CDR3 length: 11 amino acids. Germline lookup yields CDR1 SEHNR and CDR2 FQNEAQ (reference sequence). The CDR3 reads CASSLDGFQFF. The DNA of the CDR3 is TGTGCCAGCAGCTTAGATGGCTTCCAGTTCTTC.

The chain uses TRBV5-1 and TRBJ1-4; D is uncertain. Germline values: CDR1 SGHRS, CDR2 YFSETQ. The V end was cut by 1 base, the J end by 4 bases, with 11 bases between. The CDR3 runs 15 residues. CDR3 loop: CASSLLSAGNEKLFF. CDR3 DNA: TGCGCCAGCAGCTTGCTGTCAGCGGGTAATGAAAAACTGTTTTTT.

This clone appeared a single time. CDR3 region: CASSVSSLTAYEQYF. The CDR3 DNA reads TGTGCCAGTAGTGTCTCTTCCCTCACAGCTTACGAGCAGTACTTC. The chain is built from TRBV19 and TRBJ2-7; D is unresolved. Trimming left V 5 bases short and J 4 bases short, with 18 bases between. The germline gives CDR1 LNHDA, CDR2 SQIVND (reference sequence). The CDR3 consists of 15 residues.